The 10 T cell receptor beta chains reported below all come from one sample, sequenced in a study of identical twins. TCRdb passed the 5' RACE reads through MiXCR, listing each CDR3 protein once. The sample has 230,000 or so distinct CDR3 sequences, about 8.9% seen once. The sample was also reused in another study, on yellow fever vaccine responses in identical twins.

Sequenced input: CD8+ T cells sorted from blood. The source is a woman between 18 and 29 years old in good health.

The rearrangement joins TRBV10-2 to TRBJ1-2; D remains ambiguous. CDR1 is WSHSY, CDR2 SAAADI, per germline. The CDR3 runs to 13 residues. The V and J ends lost 4 bases and 5 bases respectively, with 11 bases between them. The CDR3 reads CASSAGSSYGYTF. Here the CDR3 DNA reads TGCGCCAGCAGTGCCGGGAGCTCTTATGGCTACACCTTC.

A note on this clonotype: With a much larger clone just one base away, this may be a read error. The chain links TRBV3-1 to TRBJ2-2; no clear D. CDR3 size: 15 residues. The germline V gene encodes CDR1 LGHDT and CDR2 YNNKEL (reference sequence). Between the trimmed V and J ends, which lost 5 bases and 2 bases, there was a span of 12 bases. The CDR3 is CASSKGSANTGELFF. CDR3 DNA: TGTGCCAGCAGCAAAGGTTCTGCAAACACCGGGGAGCTGTTTTTT. Complete variable domain (other parts from reference TRBV3-1 and TRBJ2-2): DTAVSQTPKYLVTQMGNDKSIKCEQNLGHDTMYWYKQDSKKFLKIMFSYNNKELIINETVPNRFSPKSPDKAHLNLHINSLELGDSAVYFCASSKGSANTGELFFGEGSRLTVL.

This clonotype occurred a few times. This chain uses TRBV4-1 with TRBJ2-5, with 7 bases matching TRBD2. The V segment lost 0 bases and the J segment 4 bases; nucleotides outside the gene matches: 5. The CDR3 is 15 residues long. The germline V gene has CDR1 MGHRA and CDR2 YSYEKL. CDR3 DNA sequence: TGCGCCAGCAGCCAAGATCGGGGCGGGGGAGAGACCCAGTACTTC. It yields the protein CASSQDRGGGETQYF.

This clonotype has a handful of counts. J is TRBJ2-2 and V is TRBV5-1; D is undetermined. The CDR3 runs 12 residues. The V gene's germline CDR1 is SGHRS and CDR2 YFSETQ. Trimming took 4 bases from V and 3 from J, leaving 4 bases between them. CDR3 nucleotide sequence: TGCGCCAGCAGCATTTACACCGGGGAGCTGTTTTTT. Its translation is CASSIYTGELFF.

The chain recombines TRBV29-1 with TRBJ2-7; D is perhaps TRBD1 or TRBD2 (6 bases each). This CDR3 spans 14 amino acids. Germline V CDR1 and CDR2: SQVTM, ANQGSEA. The V end lost 4 bases, the J end lost 2 bases, and 15 bases lay between the germline ends. The CDR3 is CSVAGGEWAYEQYF. Here the CDR3 DNA reads TGCAGCGTTGCCGGGGGCGAGTGGGCCTACGAGCAGTACTTC.

The V and J genes are TRBV7-9 and TRBJ2-1; TRBD2 matches 8 bases. The trim removed 8 bases at V and 9 bases at J, leaving 9 bases unmatched. The CDR3 extends over 13 amino acids. Germline V gene sequence: CDR1 SEHNR, CDR2 FQNEAQ (reference sequence). CDR3 sequence: CASCSPGGFEQFF. In DNA form, the CDR3 reads TGTGCCAGCTGCTCCCCGGGGGGGTTTGAGCAGTTCTTC.

The sample holds a few counts of this clonotype. CDR3 residues: CASSQGAGLYNEQFF. CDR3 coding DNA: TGCGCCAGCAGCCAAGGAGCTGGGCTATACAATGAGCAGTTCTTC. The V gene is TRBV4-1, the J gene TRBJ2-1, with D uncertain. Deletions cut 1 base from V and 4 bases from J, with 11 bases between. The CDR3 totals 15 residues. CDR1 and CDR2 from the germline V gene are MGHRA and YSYEKL.

In this sample, this clonotype turned up a few times. CDR3 loop: CASSLSPGRNQPQHF. The CDR3 region has the DNA TGTGCCAGCAGTTTATCCCCGGGACGAAATCAGCCCCAGCATTTT. V gene TRBV28 combines with J gene TRBJ1-5, with a possible D match to TRBD1 (5 bases). The ends were cut back, 1 base at V and 4 bases at J, with 11 bases in the middle. The CDR3 consists of 15 residues. Germline CDR1 and CDR2: MDHEN and SYDVKM.

The genes are TRBV10-3 and TRBJ2-1; TRBD2 aligns across 7 bases. The V segment lost 8 bases and the J segment 8 bases; nucleotides outside the gene matches: 6. The CDR3 is 12 residues long. Germline loops: CDR1 ENHRY, CDR2 SYGVKD. CDR3 in DNA: TGTGCCATCGCGGGTGCGGGAGATGAGCAGTTCTTC. Amino acids: CAIAGAGDEQFF.

The genes are TRBV27 and TRBJ1-2; D is possibly TRBD1 (6 bases). Deletions cut 7 bases from V and 0 bases from J, with 15 bases between. From germline, CDR1 is MNHEY and CDR2 SMNVEV (reference sequence). This CDR3 has 15 residues. CDR3: CASKLGGTSNYGYTF. CDR3 in DNA: TGTGCCAGCAAATTAGGTGGGACATCTAACTATGGCTACACCTTC.